This is a list of T cell receptor beta chains from one sample in a study of T cell changes during pregnancy in multiple sclerosis. Sequenced by immunoSEQ multiplex PCR; TCRdb stores in-frame clones only, minus some. The data contain 40,000 to 45,000 clones, around 93% of them seen just once; the ten biggest clones take up 0.45% to 0.6%. The starting material was CD4+ T cells from peripheral blood mononuclear cells, obtained in the third trimester of pregnancy. These receptors came from a female donor with multiple sclerosis, enrolled in a pregnancy study. The CDR3 runs from the conserved cysteine through the conserved F or W. D genes are given only for firm matches. Clone size, where shown, is once, few, many, or a class for clones that have expanded.

13	once	TRBV10-3	TRBD1	TRBJ1-2	CAIGATQGDGYTF	TGTGCCATCGGGGCGACACAGGGGGATGGCTACACCTTC
15	.	TRBV4-3	.	TRBJ2-2	CASSQFRGTAGELFF	TGCGCCAGCAGCCAATTCCGGGGTACGGCCGGGGAGCTGTTTTTT
17	.	TRBV7-2	TRBD1	TRBJ1-3	CASSFQPGGVAGNTIYF	TGTGCCAGCAGCTTTCAACCAGGGGGCGTGGCTGGAAACACCATATATTTT
17	.	TRBV7-9	TRBD2	TRBJ2-7	CASSFGTSGSPTYEQYF	TGTGCCAGCAGCTTCGGGACTAGCGGGAGCCCGACCTACGAGCAGTACTTC
17	.	TRBV11-1	TRBD2	TRBJ2-1	CASSLDLGTSGYNEQFF	TGTGCCAGCAGCTTAGACTTGGGGACTAGCGGATACAATGAGCAGTTCTTC
15	.	TRBV28	TRBD2	TRBJ2-1	CASTPAGTSTQEQFF	TGTGCCAGCACCCCCGCCGGGACTAGCACTCAGGAGCAGTTCTTC
14	once	TRBV18	TRBD1	TRBJ2-7	CASSPPDRVHEQYF	TGTGCCAGCTCACCACCGGACAGGGTTCACGAGCAGTACTTC
18	.	TRBV11-3	.	TRBJ2-3	CASRGAIKEEVLTDTQYF	TGTGCCAGCAGGGGGGCGATAAAGGAGGAGGTACTCACAGATACGCAGTATTTT
14	.	TRBV6-5	.	TRBJ2-2	CASSYGPNTGELFF	TGTGCCAGCAGTTACGGGCCAAACACCGGGGAGCTGTTTTTT
15	.	TRBV11-3	.	TRBJ2-1	CASSLRGSGGNEQFF	TGTGCCAGCAGCTTACGAGGGAGTGGGGGGAATGAGCAGTTCTTC
16	.	TRBV5-1	TRBD2	TRBJ2-2	CASSPPSGRASGELFF	TGCGCCAGCAGCCCCCCTAGCGGGAGGGCCTCCGGGGAGCTGTTTTTT
18	.	TRBV5-8	TRBD1	TRBJ1-2	CASSVLIGTGALDYGYTF	TGTGCCAGCAGCGTACTGATCGGGACAGGGGCACTAGACTATGGCTACACCTTC
13	.	TRBV12-5	.	TRBJ2-3	CASGLVWPGTQYF	TGTGCTAGTGGTTTGGTCTGGCCAGGTACGCAGTATTTT